The source of this TCR beta chain is a study of identical twins. Germline V gives CDR1 LNHNV, CDR2 YYDKDF (reference sequence). V was trimmed by 1 base and J by 6 bases, leaving 11 bases between them. The length of the CDR3 is 14 residues. This clonotype was counted between two and nine times. No antigen is known for it. Study-level results: Donors were not followed over many years; analysis was cross-sectional.

Using its own MiXCR run on the 5' RACE reads, TCRdb lists one record per CDR3 protein. The sample holds nearly 900,000 distinct CDR3 sequences, around 12% seen once. The same sample was also used in a study of yellow fever vaccine responses in identical twins.

The receptor comes from a woman between 18 and 29 years old in good health. V is TRBV15 and J is TRBJ2-3, with D unclear. The sequenced sample consisted of PBMCs. CDR3 bases: TGTGCCACCAGCAGAGTCTCGACCGCTGATACGCAGTATTTT. This codes for CATSRVSTADTQYF. The full variable domain, in which reference TRBV15 and TRBJ2-3 provide the parts outside the CDR3, is DAMVIQNPRYQVTQFGKPVTLSCSQTLNHNVMYWYQQKSSQAPKLLFHYYDKDFNNEADTPDNFQSRRPNTSFCFLDIRSPGLGDTAMYLCATSRVSTADTQYFGPGTRLTVL.